This section outlines one T cell receptor beta chain sequence together with its context. The sample comes from a study of control samples from healthy donors and cancer patients. Trimming removed 5 bases from V and 0 bases from J, with 11 bases in between. Germline CDR1 SGHRS, CDR2 YFSETQ. The CDR3 sequence is 15 residues long. TCRdb's copy holds only in-frame clones and misses some; the assay was immunoSEQ multiplex PCR. The profile shows roughly 30,000 clones, approximately 90% of them singletons. The chain employs TRBV5-1 and TRBJ2-2, with D tentatively TRBD2 (6 bases). Sequenced input: formalin-fixed, paraffin-embedded tissue. The TCR comes from a female donor with melanoma. As DNA, the CDR3 is TGCGCCAGCAGGGGGGGACGTCCGAACACCGGGGAGCTGTTTTTT. It yields the protein CASRGGRPNTGELFF.